This TCR beta chain comes out of a study of OX40 agonist ivuxolimab in advanced cancers. Overall study: Dose-escalation patients' cancers were hepatocellular carcinoma, melanoma, renal cell or head and neck cancer. Eligibility rules accepted prior anti-PD-1, anti-PD-L1 or anti-CTLA-4 therapy, and under 45% had some. Study-wide results and caveats: At 0.1 to 3.0 mg/kg and by week 6, CD4+ and CD8+ T cells in the blood had expanded clonally.

Assay used: immunoSEQ multiplex PCR; TCRdb lists only in-frame clones, some missing. The sample yields about 77,000 clones, under 90% seen once. With regard to this clone: The antigen remains undetermined.

Germline assignment: CDR1 SQVTM and CDR2 ANQGSEA. Losses at the gene ends were 3 bases for V and 4 bases for J; bases not matched to a gene: 6. This CDR3 comprises 14 residues. The sequence was collected from an adult with an advanced solid tumor such as melanoma, head and neck, liver or kidney cancer. The chain combines TRBV29-1 with TRBJ2-5, with TRBD2 matching over 9 bases. The starting material was CD4+ or CD8+ T cells sorted from blood, obtained in a trial of the OX40 agonist ivuxolimab. The chain's CDR3 is CSVDKREVRETQYF. The CDR3 DNA reads as TGCAGCGTTGATAAGCGGGAGGTCCGAGAGACCCAGTACTTC. The entire variable domain, with the rest obtained from reference TRBV29-1 and TRBJ2-5, is as follows: SAVISQKPSRDICQRGTSLTIQCQVDSQVTMMFWYRQQPGQSLTLIATANQGSEATYESGFVIDKFPISRPNLTFSTLTVSNMSPEDSSIYLCSVDKREVRETQYFGPGTRLLVL.